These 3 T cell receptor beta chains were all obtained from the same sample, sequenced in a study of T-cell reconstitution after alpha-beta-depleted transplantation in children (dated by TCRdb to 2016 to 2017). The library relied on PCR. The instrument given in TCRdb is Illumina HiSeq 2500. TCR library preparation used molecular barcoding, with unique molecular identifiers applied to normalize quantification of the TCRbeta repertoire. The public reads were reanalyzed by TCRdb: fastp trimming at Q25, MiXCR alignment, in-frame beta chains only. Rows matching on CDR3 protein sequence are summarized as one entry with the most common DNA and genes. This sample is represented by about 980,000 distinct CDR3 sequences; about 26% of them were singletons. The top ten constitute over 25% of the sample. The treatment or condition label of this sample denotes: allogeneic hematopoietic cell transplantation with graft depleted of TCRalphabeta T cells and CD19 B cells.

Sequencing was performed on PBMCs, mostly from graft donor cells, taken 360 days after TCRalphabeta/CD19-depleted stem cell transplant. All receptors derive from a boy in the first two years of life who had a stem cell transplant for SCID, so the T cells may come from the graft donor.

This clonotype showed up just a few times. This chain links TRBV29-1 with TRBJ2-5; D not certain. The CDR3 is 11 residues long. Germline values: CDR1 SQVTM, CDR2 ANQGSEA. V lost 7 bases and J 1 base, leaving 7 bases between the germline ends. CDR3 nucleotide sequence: TGCAGCGCCGACACCCAAGAGACCCAGTACTTC. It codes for CSADTQETQYF. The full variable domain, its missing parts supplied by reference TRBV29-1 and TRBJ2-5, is SAVISQKPSRDICQRGTSLTIQCQVDSQVTMMFWYRQQPGQSLTLIATANQGSEATYESGFVIDKFPISRPNLTFSTLTVSNMSPEDSSIYLCSADTQETQYFGPGTRLLVL.

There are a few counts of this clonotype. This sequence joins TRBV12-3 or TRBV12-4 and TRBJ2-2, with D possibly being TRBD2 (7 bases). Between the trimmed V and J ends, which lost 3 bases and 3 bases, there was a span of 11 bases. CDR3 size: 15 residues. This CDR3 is CASSLGAGDTGELFF. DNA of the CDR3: TGTGCCAGCAGTTTGGGGGCGGGGGACACCGGGGAGCTGTTTTTT.

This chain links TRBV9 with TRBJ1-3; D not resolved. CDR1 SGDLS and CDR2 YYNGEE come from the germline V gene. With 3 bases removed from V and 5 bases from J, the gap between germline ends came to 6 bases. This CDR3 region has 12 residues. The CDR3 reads CASSALRNTIYF. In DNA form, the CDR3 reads TGTGCCAGCAGCGCACTTCGAAACACCATATATTTT. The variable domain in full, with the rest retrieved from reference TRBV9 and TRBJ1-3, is DSGVTQTPKHLITATGQRVTLRCSPRSGDLSVYWYQQSLDQGLQFLIQYYNGEERAKGNILERFSAQQFPDLHSELNLSSLELGDSALYFCASSALRNTIYFGEGSWLTVV.